The 10 T cell receptor beta chains below all came from one sample that was sequenced in a study of T cells after yellow fever vaccination. TCRdb used MiXCR to reprocess the 5' RACE reads, holding one entry per CDR3 protein. The sample shows some 99,000 distinct CDR3 sequences, roughly 6% of them seen only once. The specimen comprised CD8+ T cells sorted from PBMCs, sampled 10 days after the yellow fever booster vaccination. These receptors were collected from a man in his late teens or twenties who received the YFV17D yellow fever vaccine.

This clonotype was picked up many times. The rearrangement links TRBV7-6 to TRBJ2-3; D unresolved. Trimming took 5 bases from V and 0 from J, leaving 6 bases between them. The CDR3 runs to 13 residues. Germline V gene data show CDR1 as SGHVS and CDR2 as FNYEAQ. The CDR3 protein is CASSQDSTDTQYF. CDR3 in DNA: TGTGCCAGCAGCCAGGACAGCACAGATACGCAGTATTTT.

This clonotype was recorded a few times. This sequence joins TRBV13 and TRBJ1-6, with 7 bases matching TRBD1. The V gene's germline CDR1 is PRHDT and CDR2 FYEKMQ (reference sequence). The CDR3 runs 15 residues. V was pared by 0 bases and J by 13 bases, with 9 bases of the junction left unmatched. This CDR3 reads CASSLGTGSNRPLHF. CDR3 sequence (DNA): TGTGCCAGCAGCTTAGGGACAGGGTCTAACCGGCCCCTCCACTTT.

CDR3 in DNA: TGTGCCAGCAGTGATCTCTCAGGTGCTGGGGCCAACGTCCTGACTTTC. Translated, it gives CASSDLSGAGANVLTF. The V and J genes are TRBV6-5 and TRBJ2-6; D unclear. Germline-derived CDR1 and CDR2 are MNHEY and SVGAGI. CDR3 length: 16 residues. Trimming stripped 5 bases from V and 2 bases from J, with 13 bases between.

This clonotype showed up just a few times. The chain uses TRBV5-1 and TRBJ1-1, with D perhaps matching TRBD1 (5 bases). Germline V gives CDR1 SGHRS, CDR2 YFSETQ. This CDR3 region has 14 residues. With 4 bases removed from V and 0 bases from J, the gap between germline ends came to 10 bases. This chain's CDR3 is CASSPAGLNTEAFF. The CDR3 DNA follows: TGCGCCAGCAGCCCAGCAGGGCTGAACACTGAAGCTTTCTTT.

This sequence joins TRBV3-1 and TRBJ2-7, with D perhaps TRBD1 or TRBD2 (6 bases each). The CDR3 runs to 15 residues. From germline, CDR1 is LGHDT and CDR2 YNNKEL (reference sequence). Trimming shortened V by 4 bases and J by 6 bases, and 19 bases separated the two germline ends. The CDR3 DNA sequence: TGTGCCAGCAGCCCGCGTGGGAGGTCGGGGGCCGAGCAGTACTTC. It encodes CASSPRGRSGAEQYF.

This clonotype was observed a few times. Written as DNA, the CDR3 is TGTGCCAGCAGTTCTATAGCGGGGGGGCCAGATACGCAGTATTTT. It encodes CASSSIAGGPDTQYF. The V gene is TRBV27, the J gene TRBJ2-3, with TRBD2 matching over 11 bases. The CDR3 loop spans 15 amino acids. With 4 bases clipped from V and 4 bases from J, the junction kept 4 bases outside the gene matches. From germline, CDR1 is MNHEY and CDR2 SMNVEV (reference sequence).

This clonotype showed up just a few times. The chain carries TRBV5-1 and TRBJ2-2, with D hard to call. The germline V gene encodes CDR1 SGHRS and CDR2 YFSETQ. V was clipped by 0 bases and J by 6 bases, with 12 bases between them. This CDR3 has 15 amino acids. The CDR3 DNA sequence: TGCGCCAGCAGCTTGGCCGGGCCCGCCCCCGGGGAGCTGTTTTTT. This gives the protein CASSLAGPAPGELFF.

This clonotype showed up just a few times. The V call is TRBV9, the J call TRBJ2-2; 8 nucleotides align to TRBD2. The CDR3 covers 15 residues. The trim removed 3 bases at V and 4 bases at J, leaving 5 bases unmatched. Germline V gene lookup returns CDR1 SGDLS and CDR2 YYNGEE. CDR3 sequence reads: CASSAYGTSTGELFF. The CDR3, as DNA: TGTGCCAGCAGCGCGTACGGGACTAGCACCGGGGAGCTGTTTTTT.

This clonotype was found a few times. The chain combines TRBV10-3 with TRBJ1-1; D gene uncertain. The V gene's germline CDR1 is ENHRY and CDR2 SYGVKD. V shed 7 bases and J shed 2 bases, with 11 bases lying between them. There are 13 residues in the CDR3. CDR3 sequence: CAIKMKDNTEAFF. CDR3 coding DNA: TGTGCCATCAAAATGAAGGATAACACTGAAGCTTTCTTT.

This clonotype occurred a few times. The rearrangement uses TRBV6-2 or TRBV6-3 and TRBJ1-2; D is undetermined. V lost 8 bases to trimming and J lost 4 bases, with 11 bases between them. In germline, CDR1 is MNHEY, CDR2 SVGEGT. The CDR3 spans 12 residues. CDR3 region: CASRAMGYGYTF. The DNA for the CDR3 is TGTGCCAGCCGAGCCATGGGCTATGGCTACACCTTC.